These 20 T cell receptor beta chains were sequenced from one sample in a study of T cells in Graves' hyperthyroidism and ophthalmopathy. Researchers took RNA transcripts and amplified the TCR beta CDR3 regions from them. An initial round of RT-PCR targeting the TCR CDR3 relied on the HTBI primer set. TCRdb re-called the multiplex PCR reads with MiXCR, one entry per CDR3 protein. The sample records fewer than 650,000 distinct CDR3 sequences, over 12% being singletons. The sample consisted of blood. These receptors all stem from a woman between 40 and 55 years old with Graves' ophthalmopathy.

In this sample, this clonotype turned up many times. V is TRBV12-3 or TRBV12-4 and J is TRBJ2-7, with D tentatively TRBD1 (5 bases). The CDR3 has 14 amino acids. The V and J ends lost 6 bases and 4 bases respectively, with 16 bases between them. DNA of the CDR3: TGTGCCAGCAGACCCGCAGGACATCCTTACGAGCAGTACTTC. Amino acids: CASRPAGHPYEQYF.

The genes are TRBV4-2 and TRBJ2-4, with D tentatively TRBD1 or TRBD2 (5 bases each). There are 16 residues in the CDR3. Trimming pared 2 bases from V and 3 bases from J, leaving 14 bases between. Germline-derived CDR1 and CDR2 are LGHNA and YNFKEQ. The CDR3 region is CASSQLGRPSKNIQYF. The CDR3 bases are TGTGCCAGCAGCCAATTGGGACGGCCAAGCAAAAACATTCAGTACTTC.

The chain employs TRBV12-3 or TRBV12-4 and TRBJ2-7; 7 nucleotides agree with TRBD1. This CDR3 has 15 amino acids. After removal of 6 bases from V and 0 bases from J, the junction contained 8 bases not matched to a gene. The CDR3 DNA sequence: TGTGCCAGCAGAAACGGGACAGAGAGCTCCTACGAGCAGTACTTC. Encoded protein: CASRNGTESSYEQYF.

This clonotype has ten or more counts. The rearrangement joins TRBV6-1 to TRBJ1-3; TRBD1 aligns across 7 bases. With V trimmed by 6 bases and J by 0 bases, 8 bases remained unmatched. In germline, CDR1 is MNHNS, CDR2 SASEGT. There are 16 residues in the CDR3. The CDR3 nucleotides read TGTGCCAGCAGCGACCGGGACAGTTCCTCTGGAAACACCATATATTTT. It specifies CASSDRDSSSGNTIYF.

This chain uses TRBV9 with TRBJ1-1; perhaps TRBD1 as D (5 bases). Trimming took 4 bases from V and 4 from J, leaving 17 bases between them. Germline CDR1 is SGDLS and CDR2 is YYNGEE. The CDR3 extends over 15 amino acids. Written as DNA, the CDR3 is TGTGCCAGCAGCCCCGCGTCAGGGTTCGTCACTGAAGCTTTCTTT. This codes for CASSPASGFVTEAFF.

This clonotype has at least ten counts. CDR3 nucleotide sequence: TGCGCCAGCAGGAGGGGGGCTGAGAACACTGAAGCTTTCTTT. As protein: CASRRGAENTEAFF. The chain uses TRBV10-2 and TRBJ1-1, with TRBD1 as a possible D gene (6 bases). Per the germline V gene, CDR1 is WSHSY and CDR2 is SAAADI. CDR3 length: 14 residues. Trimming removed 6 bases at V and 1 base at J, with 12 bases between.

CDR3: CATRGTSGNTDTQYF. DNA for the CDR3: TGTGCCACCAGGGGGACTAGCGGGAACACAGATACGCAGTATTTT. The rearrangement uses TRBV24-1 and TRBJ2-3, with 13 bases aligning to TRBD2. This CDR3 has 15 residues. The V and J ends lost 7 bases and 2 bases, in that order; junction bases with no gene match: 2. Germline-derived CDR1 and CDR2 are KGHDR and SFDVKD.

Ten or more counts support this clonotype. The V gene is TRBV7-2, the J gene TRBJ2-7; TRBD1 agrees at 8 bases. The V gene end was trimmed by 7 bases and the J gene end by 4 bases; junction bases not matched to a gene: 12. The CDR3 has 15 residues. Germline V gene lookup returns CDR1 SGHTA and CDR2 FQGNSA. In DNA, the CDR3 is TGTGCCAGCACCGCTACGGGGACAGGAAGATACGAGCAGTACTTC. It encodes CASTATGTGRYEQYF. The full variable domain, in which reference TRBV7-2 and TRBJ2-7 provide the parts outside the CDR3, is GAGVSQSPSNKVTEKGKDVELRCDPISGHTALYWYRQSLGQGLEFLIYFQGNSAPDKSGLPSDRFSAERTGGSVSTLTIQRTQQEDSAVYLCASTATGTGRYEQYFGPGTRLTVT.

In this sample, this clonotype turned up many times. A junction end diverges from the germline sequence, so it may reflect a read error. The chain links TRBV12-3 or TRBV12-4 to TRBJ1-1; D remains ambiguous. CDR3 size: 14 residues. Written as DNA, the CDR3 is TGTGCCAGCAGTCGACTGACCCTGAACACTGGAGCTTTCTTT. Translation: CASSRLTLNTGAFF.

This clonotype was counted a few times. The chain links TRBV6-1 to TRBJ2-5; D is unresolved. This CDR3 spans 14 amino acids. Deletions cut 2 bases from V and 7 bases from J, with 14 bases between. Germline CDR1 reads MNHNS; CDR2 reads SASEGT. The CDR3, as DNA: TGTGCCAGCAGTGAACCCGGCGGTCCGGGGACCCAGTACTTC. It encodes CASSEPGGPGTQYF.

The chain is built from TRBV6-1 and TRBJ2-7; possibly TRBD1 for D (5 bases). V gave up 6 bases and J gave up 3 bases, with 18 bases separating them. This CDR3 has 15 amino acids. Looked up from germline, CDR1 is MNHNS and CDR2 is SASEGT. CDR3 coding DNA: TGTGCCAGCAGGCTTACAGGAGCGATTATCTACGAGCAGTACTTC. Protein sequence: CASRLTGAIIYEQYF.

This clonotype has ten or more counts. The DNA of the CDR3 is TGTGCCAGCAGCTTTTCTCTAGCGGAAGAGACCCAGTACTTC. As protein: CASSFSLAEETQYF. J is TRBJ2-5 and V is TRBV5-8; 7 nucleotides line up with TRBD2. Losses at the gene ends were 2 bases for V and 3 bases for J; bases not matched to a gene: 4. The length of the CDR3 is 14 residues. Germline CDR1 reads SGHTS; CDR2 reads YDEGEE.

This chain connects TRBV30 to TRBJ2-5; D call uncertain. The CDR3 consists of 18 residues. The V end lost 3 bases, the J end lost 4 bases, and 27 bases lay between the germline ends. Germline V gene data show CDR1 as GTSNPN and CDR2 as SVGIG (reference sequence). The CDR3 protein is CAWRPRPNVVVLGETQYF. CDR3 sequence (DNA): TGTGCCTGGAGGCCCCGCCCAAACGTGGTAGTCTTGGGAGAGACCCAGTACTTC.

Turning to this clonotype: A single base separates this from a much larger clone, so it may be a read error. This chain links TRBV12-3 or TRBV12-4 with TRBJ2-3, with 8 bases aligning to TRBD1. After removal of 5 bases from V and 1 base from J, the junction contained 2 bases not matched to a gene. The CDR3 is 14 residues long. The DNA for the CDR3 is TGTGCCAGCAGTGTGACAGGGGGCACAGATACGCAGTATTTT. Its protein is CASSVTGGTDTQYF.

This clonotype was observed a handful of times. The junction shows a germline mismatch at one end, possibly a read error. This chain uses TRBV19 with TRBJ2-7; a weak D match, TRBD1 (6 bases). CDR1 is LNHDA, CDR2 SQIVND, per germline (reference sequence). The CDR3 contains 13 residues. The CDR3 bases are TGTGCCAGTAGTATCCCTCGACAGGCCCCGGTGGACTTC. As protein: CASSIPRQAPVDF.

The chain recombines TRBV11-2 with TRBJ2-2; TRBD2 might be the D (6 bases). Germline V gives CDR1 SGHAT, CDR2 FQNNGV. This CDR3 comprises 17 residues. V lost 5 bases and J lost 6, with 22 bases in between. DNA of the CDR3: TGTGCCAGCAGCCCAGGCGGGACCACAGCTATCTCCGGGGAGCTGTTTTTT. This sequence encodes CASSPGGTTAISGELFF. Supplemented by reference TRBV11-2 and TRBJ2-2, the full variable domain reads EAGVAQSPRYKIIEKRQSVAFWCNPISGHATLYWYQQILGQGPKLLIQFQNNGVVDDSQLPKDRFSAERLKGVDSTLKIQPAKLEDSAVYLCASSPGGTTAISGELFFGEGSRLTVL.

This clonotype was detected only a few times. The chain joins TRBV20-1 to TRBJ2-5; 10 nucleotides match TRBD1. V gave up 8 bases and J gave up 4 bases; unmatched junction bases: 7. Looked up from germline, CDR1 is DFQATT and CDR2 is SNEGSKA (reference sequence). The CDR3 covers 13 residues. The CDR3 here is CSSGQGDRETQYF. As DNA, the CDR3 is TGCAGTTCCGGACAGGGGGATAGAGAGACCCAGTACTTC.

V usage is TRBV20-1 and J usage is TRBJ1-5; 7 nucleotides agree with TRBD1. V shed 5 bases, J shed 3 bases, and the junction held 7 bases outside the gene matches. This CDR3 region has 14 residues. Germline V lookup: CDR1 DFQATT, CDR2 SNEGSKA (reference sequence). The CDR3 loop is CSASTGAYNQPQHF. The CDR3 DNA is TGCAGTGCTTCCACAGGGGCTTACAATCAGCCCCAGCATTTT.

This chain connects TRBV20-1 to TRBJ2-2; TRBD2 is a possible D gene (5 bases). The CDR3 runs to 17 residues. Germline CDR1 reads DFQATT; CDR2 reads SNEGSKA (reference sequence). Trimming cost V 3 bases and J 4 bases, with 21 bases left between them. The CDR3 protein is CSASEDGIGIGTGELFF. DNA of the CDR3: TGCAGTGCTAGTGAGGACGGGATCGGGATAGGCACCGGGGAGCTGTTTTTT.

The V and J genes are TRBV6-5 and TRBJ2-1, with 8 positions matching TRBD2. The CDR3 consists of 13 residues. Germline V CDR1 and CDR2: MNHEY, SVGAGI. J lost 7 bases, V lost 4 bases, and 3 bases had no gene match. The CDR3 loop reads CASSSASGNEQFF. The CDR3 bases are TGTGCCAGCAGTTCCGCTAGCGGGAATGAGCAGTTCTTC.